A single sample is the source of the 21 T cell receptor beta chains below, sequenced in a study of siplizumab effects on memory and regulatory T cells. TCRdb keeps only in-frame clones here, not all; method: immunoSEQ multiplex PCR. The sample consists of 70,000 to 100,000 clones, over 95% of them appearing once. Sequenced material: naive CD4+ T cells sorted from blood. These receptor sequences come from a human donor in good health.

This clone occurred a few times. The chain has TRBV19 and TRBJ1-1, with 10 nucleotides matching TRBD1. J lost 7 bases, V lost 4 bases, and 3 bases had no gene match. Per the germline V gene, CDR1 is LNHDA and CDR2 is SQIVND (reference sequence). The CDR3 covers 13 residues. The CDR3 DNA reads TGTGCCAGTAGTAGACAGGGGGCGGGTGAAGCTTTCTTT. Encoded protein: CASSRQGAGEAFF.

The genes are TRBV23-1 and TRBJ1-4, with D perhaps matching TRBD1 (5 bases). TRBV23-1 is recorded as an ORF, its role being uncertain. V gave up 3 bases and J gave up 8 bases, with 16 bases separating them. This CDR3 region has 15 residues. In nucleotides, the CDR3 is TGCGCCAGCAGTCAGGCCTCAGGGAGGATAGAAAAACTGTTTTTT. The encoded protein is CASSQASGRIEKLFF.

This sequence joins TRBV2 and TRBJ2-7; 8 positions agree with TRBD1. The CDR3 length is 13 residues. Germline-derived CDR1 and CDR2 are SNHLY and FYNNEI. V lost 7 bases, J lost 7 bases, and 9 bases stayed unmatched. The CDR3 bases are TGTGCCAGCACCGGGCAGGGGGCAGGAGAGCAGTACTTC. Translated: CASTGQGAGEQYF.

V gene TRBV2 combines with J gene TRBJ2-3, with TRBD2 matching 7 bases. Germline V gene data show CDR1 as SNHLY and CDR2 as FYNNEI. The CDR3 is 15 residues long. V lost 8 bases to trimming and J lost 0 bases; unmatched junction nucleotides: 8. The CDR3 loop reads CASGGVAVSTDTQYF. In nucleotides, the CDR3 is TGTGCCAGCGGGGGGGTCGCAGTTAGCACAGATACGCAGTATTTT.

CDR3 residues: CASSDWVGTDTQYF. The DNA for the CDR3 is TGTGCCAGCAGTGACTGGGTGGGGACAGATACGCAGTATTTT. This chain links TRBV6-1 with TRBJ2-3, with D uncertain. Germline-derived CDR1 and CDR2 are MNHNS and SASEGT. V was shortened by 3 bases and J by 3 bases, with 10 bases between the two germline ends. The CDR3 is made up of 14 amino acids.

The chain employs TRBV21-1 and TRBJ1-1; no DNA check was done on the table's D call, TRBD1. TRBV21-1 counts as a pseudogene. The CDR3 extends over 15 amino acids. The CDR3 region is CALWDRDTSNTEAFF. The CDR3 DNA is TGTGCCCTTTGGGACAGGGACACCTCGAACACTGAAGCTTTCTTT.

The rearrangement links TRBV11-2 to TRBJ1-5, with no clear D. The V gene's germline CDR1 is SGHAT and CDR2 FQNNGV. V lost 1 base, J lost 4 bases, and 5 bases lay in between. The CDR3 sequence is 13 residues long. The CDR3 spells CASSLAENQPQHF. Written as DNA, the CDR3 is TGTGCCAGCAGCTTAGCGGAGAATCAGCCCCAGCATTTT.

The chain has TRBV18 and TRBJ1-1; possible D gene TRBD1, 6 bases. The CDR3 totals 15 residues. Trimming took 3 bases from V and 3 from J, leaving 14 bases between them. Germline loops: CDR1 KGHSH, CDR2 LQKENI. The CDR3 here is CASSPSGGLDTEAFF. In DNA, the CDR3 is TGTGCCAGCTCACCCAGCGGGGGCCTAGACACTGAAGCTTTCTTT.

J is TRBJ1-1 and V is TRBV5-1, with TRBD1 matching over 8 bases. There are 15 residues in the CDR3. V shed 2 bases and J 4 bases; nucleotides not matched to a gene: 7. Germline-derived CDR1 and CDR2 are SGHRS and YFSETQ. In DNA form, the CDR3 reads TGCGCCAGCAGCTTCTCGCAGGGGGCGGGCACTGAAGCTTTCTTT. This codes for CASSFSQGAGTEAFF.

The CDR3 DNA sequence: TGTGCCAGCACCCCGACTAGCGGGGGGGCAGTTGAGCAGTTCTTC. Translating it yields CASTPTSGGAVEQFF. This chain joins TRBV28 and TRBJ2-1, with TRBD2 identical over 14 bases. This CDR3 spans 15 amino acids. Trimming at V came to 7 bases and at J to 9 bases, leaving 8 bases not matched to a gene. Germline CDR1 MDHEN, CDR2 SYDVKM.

This chain uses TRBV28 with TRBJ2-7, with 7 bases aligning to TRBD1. The V and J ends lost 5 bases and 1 base, in that order; junction bases with no gene match: 8. The V gene's germline CDR1 is MDHEN and CDR2 SYDVKM. This CDR3 spans 15 amino acids. The CDR3 coding sequence is TGTGCCAGCAGTCCCCGACAGGGAAGATCCTACGAGCAGTACTTC. Translating gives CASSPRQGRSYEQYF. Full variable domain (outside the CDR3, taken from reference TRBV28 and TRBJ2-7): DVKVTQSSRYLVKRTGEKVFLECVQDMDHENMFWYRQDPGLGLRLIYFSYDVKMKEKGDIPEGYSVSREKKERFSLILESASTNQTSMYLCASSPRQGRSYEQYFGPGTRLTVT.

The chain joins TRBV25-1 to TRBJ1-5; D is perhaps TRBD1 (5 bases). Trimming removed 6 bases at V and 2 bases at J, with 5 bases between. The CDR3 extends over 12 amino acids. Germline-derived CDR1 and CDR2 are MGHDK and SYGVNS. As DNA, the CDR3 is TGTGCCAGCAGGGGGGGCAATCAGCCCCAGCATTTT. This gives the protein CASRGGNQPQHF.

This clone occurred a few times. V gene TRBV9 combines with J gene TRBJ1-6; TRBD1 might be the D (5 bases). V was pared by 0 bases and J by 7 bases, with 5 bases between. This CDR3 contains 13 residues. CDR1 SGDLS and CDR2 YYNGEE come from the germline V gene. CDR3 sequence reads: CASSVEGNSPLHF. CDR3 sequence (DNA): TGTGCCAGCAGCGTAGAGGGGAATTCACCCCTCCACTTT.

The chain is built from TRBV7-9 and TRBJ2-3; 10 bases line up with TRBD2. Looked up from germline, CDR1 is SEHNR and CDR2 is FQNEAQ (reference sequence). V lost 5 bases to trimming and J lost 0 bases; unmatched junction nucleotides: 5. The CDR3 runs 16 residues. This CDR3 reads CASSRSSGGSTDTQYF. The CDR3 DNA reads TGTGCCAGCAGCCGTAGTAGCGGGGGGAGCACAGATACGCAGTATTTT.

This chain joins TRBV5-4 and TRBJ2-5; the match to TRBD2 covers 12 bases. The CDR3 sequence is 15 residues long. V gave up 4 bases and J gave up 4 bases; unmatched junction bases: 5. Germline CDR1 SGHNT, CDR2 YYREEE (reference sequence). The CDR3 region is CASSPPSGGVETQYF. The CDR3 nucleotides are TGTGCCAGCAGCCCGCCTAGCGGGGGGGTAGAGACCCAGTACTTC.

The J gene is TRBJ1-1, the V gene TRBV19; D is ambiguous. Germline-derived CDR1 and CDR2 are LNHDA and SQIVND (reference sequence). V was clipped by 3 bases and J by 0 bases, with 11 bases between them. This CDR3 is 15 amino acids long. This CDR3 reads CASSIGQTVNTEAFF. DNA of the CDR3: TGTGCCAGTAGTATCGGTCAGACGGTGAACACTGAAGCTTTCTTT.

J is TRBJ2-3 and V is TRBV7-2; 7 bases agree with TRBD2. Germline CDR1 is SGHTA and CDR2 is FQGNSA. J gave up 3 bases and V 1 base, and 7 bases lay outside the gene matches. The CDR3 is 16 amino acids. CDR3 region: CASSLGGEGRTDTQYF. The DNA for the CDR3 is TGTGCCAGCAGCTTAGGGGGGGAGGGTAGAACAGATACGCAGTATTTT. Using reference TRBV7-2 and TRBJ2-3 for the parts outside the CDR3, the full variable domain is GAGVSQSPSNKVTEKGKDVELRCDPISGHTALYWYRQSLGQGLEFLIYFQGNSAPDKSGLPSDRFSAERTGGSVSTLTIQRTQQEDSAVYLCASSLGGEGRTDTQYFGPGTRLTVL.

V is TRBV5-1 and J is TRBJ1-1; 10 positions agree with TRBD1. The V gene end was trimmed by 4 bases and the J gene end by 4 bases; junction bases not matched to a gene: 4. CDR1 and CDR2 from the germline V gene are SGHRS and YFSETQ. The CDR3 length is 14 residues. As DNA, the CDR3 is TGCGCCAGCAGCGGTGACAGGGGGCCCACTGAAGCTTTCTTT. Translated, it gives CASSGDRGPTEAFF.

This clone was recorded once. V usage is TRBV9 and J usage is TRBJ2-1, with 8 bases matching TRBD1. Looked up from germline, CDR1 is SGDLS and CDR2 is YYNGEE. The V gene end was trimmed by 0 bases and the J gene end by 8 bases; junction bases not matched to a gene: 7. The length of the CDR3 is 15 residues. The CDR3 DNA reads as TGTGCCAGCAGCGTAGAGGGACAGGTGTTTGATGAGCAGTTCTTC. Translation gives CASSVEGQVFDEQFF.

This sequence joins TRBV30 and TRBJ1-5; D remains unclear. This CDR3 is 15 amino acids long. The V gene's germline CDR1 is GTSNPN and CDR2 SVGIG (reference sequence). Trimming stripped 0 bases from V and 3 bases from J, with 12 bases between. The CDR3 DNA reads TGTGCCTGGAGTGTACGGAGCTGGTACAATCAGCCCCAGCATTTT. This gives the protein CAWSVRSWYNQPQHF.

The chain links TRBV28 to TRBJ2-7; D is perhaps TRBD1 (6 bases). CDR3 length equals 14 residues. Germline assignment: CDR1 MDHEN and CDR2 SYDVKM. The V gene lost 5 bases and the J gene lost 2 bases, with 13 bases spanning the gap. The CDR3 sequence is CASSGQLPTYEQYF. The CDR3 DNA sequence: TGTGCCAGCAGTGGACAGTTACCTACCTACGAGCAGTACTTC.